By share of the sample, the clone carrying this T cell receptor (beta chain) is medium-sized. The antigen is unknown. The CDR3 is cut off 3 residues early in the read; its end comes from the germline J gene. This record belongs to a study of T cell clonality in common variable immunodeficiency. Study outcomes and limitations: Reportedly, TCR beta sequences from common variable immunodeficiency showed fewer deletions and N-nucleotide insertions.

CVID subjects were about 14 female and approximately 30 male, aged about 8 to 70. Data came from immunoSEQ multiplex PCR; TCRdb stores just in-frame clones and leaves some out. The record shows 2,000 to 3,000 clones for this sample, with no singletons present. V was cut by 3 bases and J by 2 bases, with 8 bases left in between. Germline CDR1 SQVTM, CDR2 ANQGSEA. This CDR3 contains 13 residues. The sample consisted of peripheral blood mononuclear cells. The sequence came from a human donor with common variable immunodeficiency. This chain joins TRBV29-1 and TRBJ1-3; D ambiguous. The CDR3 is CSVERDTGNTIYF. The CDR3 bases that were read are TGCAGCGTTGAGCGGGATACTGGAAACACC.